Below, 18 T cell receptor beta chains from the same sample are listed, as sequenced in a study of blood T cell repertoires in COVID-19. Method: immunoSEQ multiplex PCR; TCRdb's copy keeps in-frame clones and lacks some. The data contain 380,000 or so clones, less than 90% of them singletons. Sequenced: peripheral blood. These receptors were collected from a woman aged 55-69 years with COVID-19, enrolled during active disease.

This clone was observed once. This sequence joins TRBV11-2 and TRBJ2-1; 12 nucleotides agree with TRBD2. Looked up from germline, CDR1 is SGHAT and CDR2 is FQNNGV. The ends lost 2 bases at V and 4 bases at J; junction bases unmatched: 6. The CDR3 length is 17 residues. The CDR3 loop is CASSLKLAGGLYNEQFF. The DNA of the CDR3 is TGTGCCAGCAGCTTAAAACTAGCGGGGGGTCTATACAATGAGCAGTTCTTC.

The gene calls are TRBV19 and TRBJ1-2; D remains ambiguous. Between the trimmed V and J ends, which lost 7 bases and 8 bases, there was a span of 23 bases. CDR1 and CDR2 from the germline V gene are LNHDA and SQIVND (reference sequence). The CDR3 is made up of 15 amino acids. This chain's CDR3 is CASTAARGPTPGYTF. CDR3 bases: TGTGCCAGTACCGCTGCACGAGGGCCCACGCCGGGCTACACCTTC.

The CDR3 protein is CASSFLGADTQYF. DNA for the CDR3: TGTGCCAGCAGCTTCCTAGGCGCGGATACGCAGTATTTT. This chain joins TRBV11-2 and TRBJ2-3, with D unresolved. The CDR3 spans 13 residues. V shed 3 bases and J shed 6 bases, with 10 bases lying between them. Germline CDR1 is SGHAT and CDR2 is FQNNGV.

V usage is TRBV3-1 (or the pseudogene TRBV3-2) and J usage is TRBJ1-2; 7 nucleotides agree with TRBD1. V lost 5 bases to trimming and J lost 4 bases; unmatched junction nucleotides: 4. CDR3 size: 13 residues. Per germline, CDR1 LGHDT and CDR2 YNNKEL (reference sequence). The CDR3: CASSYRDSYGYTF. The DNA for the CDR3 is TGTGCCAGCAGCTACCGGGACAGCTATGGCTACACCTTC.

The chain is built from TRBV27 and TRBJ2-1, with 8 bases matching TRBD2. The junction had 8 bases not matched to a gene; V was cut back by 4 bases and J by 6 bases. CDR3 length: 15 amino acids. From germline, CDR1 is MNHEY and CDR2 SMNVEV (reference sequence). CDR3 nucleotide sequence: TGTGCCAGCAGTTGGGCGGGGGGCTTTCTCAATGAGCAGTTCTTC. Amino acid sequence: CASSWAGGFLNEQFF.

The chain couples TRBV9 to TRBJ1-2; 8 bases fit TRBD1. Losses at the gene ends were 0 bases for V and 0 bases for J; bases not matched to a gene: 10. Per germline, CDR1 SGDLS and CDR2 YYNGEE. This CDR3 spans 18 amino acids. Here the CDR3 DNA reads TGTGCCAGCAGCGTAGGGAGGGACAGGCCCTCAGCTAACTATGGCTACACCTTC. Translating gives CASSVGRDRPSANYGYTF.

The chain's CDR3 is CASSEVRWYTEAFF. CDR3 DNA sequence: TGTGCCAGCAGTGAGGTGAGGTGGTACACTGAAGCTTTCTTT. The rearrangement joins TRBV2 to TRBJ1-1; D uncertain. Germline-derived CDR1 and CDR2 are SNHLY and FYNNEI. V was shortened by 3 bases and J by 3 bases, with 11 bases between the two germline ends. The CDR3 sequence is 14 residues long.

V usage is TRBV2 and J usage is TRBJ2-3; TRBD2 matches at 9 bases. There are 16 residues in the CDR3. Germline loops: CDR1 SNHLY, CDR2 FYNNEI. V gave up 5 bases and J gave up 8 bases; unmatched junction bases: 14. CDR3 amino acids: CASSLRDSRGGGTQYF. The CDR3 nucleotides are TGTGCCAGCAGTCTACGGGACAGTCGCGGGGGGGGTACGCAGTATTTT. Combining the CDR3 with reference TRBV2 and TRBJ2-3 gives the whole variable domain EPEVTQTPSHQVTQMGQEVILRCVPISNHLYFYWYRQILGQKVEFLVSFYNNEISEKSEIFDDQFSVERPDGSNFTLKIRSTKLEDSAMYFCASSLRDSRGGGTQYFGPGTRLTVL.

The rearrangement links TRBV27 to TRBJ2-7; TRBD2 is a possible D gene (6 bases). V lost 7 bases to trimming and J lost 3 bases, with 13 bases between them. Germline CDR1 and CDR2: MNHEY and SMNVEV (reference sequence). This CDR3 comprises 13 residues. This CDR3 is CASISWRDYEQYF. The CDR3 DNA reads as TGTGCCAGCATAAGCTGGAGGGACTACGAGCAGTACTTC.

There are a few counts of this clone. V usage is TRBV20-1 and J usage is TRBJ1-2, with D tentatively TRBD1 (5 bases). This CDR3 has 15 amino acids. Per germline, CDR1 DFQATT and CDR2 SNEGSKA (reference sequence). V was cut by 3 bases and J by 5 bases, with 19 bases left in between. The CDR3 coding sequence is TGCAGTGCTAGTCGCGTCAGCGGGGGAAGGTATGGCTACACCTTC. Translating gives CSASRVSGGRYGYTF.

The chain carries TRBV11-2 and TRBJ2-3; D gene uncertain. V dropped 4 bases and J dropped 2 bases, with 13 bases sitting between them. In germline, CDR1 is SGHAT, CDR2 FQNNGV. This CDR3 contains 15 residues. The CDR3 reads CASSSAQILTDTQYF. The CDR3 DNA reads TGTGCCAGCAGCTCCGCCCAGATCCTCACAGATACGCAGTATTTT.

This chain joins TRBV27 and TRBJ1-4; the D gene is possibly TRBD1 (6 bases). The CDR3 totals 18 residues. The V end was cut by 2 bases, the J end by 3 bases, with 19 bases between. The germline gives CDR1 MNHEY, CDR2 SMNVEV (reference sequence). Here the CDR3 reads CASSLPNATGFSNEKLFF. CDR3 DNA sequence: TGTGCCAGCAGTTTACCAAACGCCACAGGGTTCTCTAATGAAAAACTGTTTTTT.

The chain links TRBV10-3 to TRBJ2-7, with D tentatively TRBD1 (5 bases). Germline V lookup: CDR1 ENHRY, CDR2 SYGVKD. CDR3 length: 16 amino acids. V was clipped by 7 bases and J by 6 bases, with 25 bases between them. The CDR3 is CAIINMVIGVVGEQYF. The CDR3 bases are TGTGCCATCATAAATATGGTGATAGGGGTAGTGGGCGAGCAGTACTTC.

This chain links TRBV5-1 with TRBJ1-1; 8 positions match TRBD1. Looked up from germline, CDR1 is SGHRS and CDR2 is YFSETQ. This CDR3 has 17 residues. Trimming took 4 bases from V and 1 from J; bases not matched to a gene: 12. CDR3 sequence: CASSPGQGGAGNTEAFF. The CDR3 DNA is TGCGCCAGCAGCCCAGGACAGGGAGGAGCGGGGAACACTGAAGCTTTCTTT.

The chain combines TRBV4-3 with TRBJ2-1; no firm D call. The CDR3 totals 10 residues. Germline V gene sequence: CDR1 LGHNA, CDR2 YSLEER. Trimming left V 0 bases short and J 16 bases short, with 7 bases between. CDR3 loop: CASSQDQAFF. The CDR3 region has the DNA TGCGCCAGCAGCCAAGATCAGGCATTCTTC.

This chain joins TRBV7-8 and TRBJ1-6, with a weak D call TRBD1 (6 bases). The CDR3 has 16 amino acids. V lost 3 bases and J lost 4, with 13 bases in between. CDR1 and CDR2 (germline): SGHVS, FQNEAQ. This chain's CDR3 is CASSFRRDTYNSPLHF. The CDR3 DNA sequence: TGTGCCAGCAGCTTTCGCCGGGACACTTATAATTCACCCCTCCACTTT.

The V gene is TRBV5-1, the J gene TRBJ2-1, with TRBD1 identical over 7 bases. Germline assignment: CDR1 SGHRS and CDR2 YFSETQ. V trimming: 4 bases; J trimming: 5 bases; junction bases outside the gene matches: 3. The CDR3 is 13 amino acids. CDR3 residues: CASSPGQNNEQFF. The CDR3 bases are TGCGCCAGCAGCCCGGGACAGAACAATGAGCAGTTCTTC. The full variable domain, its missing parts supplied by reference TRBV5-1 and TRBJ2-1, is KAGVTQTPRYLIKTRGQQVTLSCSPISGHRSVSWYQQTPGQGLQFLFEYFSETQRNKGNFPGRFSGRQFSNSRSEMNVSTLELGDSALYLCASSPGQNNEQFFGPGTRLTVL.

The chain has TRBV5-1 and TRBJ2-5, with TRBD1 matching over 8 bases. Per the germline V gene, CDR1 is SGHRS and CDR2 is YFSETQ. After removal of 6 bases from V and 3 bases from J, the junction contained 7 bases not matched to a gene. This CDR3 is built from 14 residues. The CDR3 sequence: CASTLTGGEETQYF. DNA of the CDR3: TGCGCCAGCACTCTCACAGGGGGTGAAGAGACCCAGTACTTC.